The clone carrying this T cell receptor (beta chain) was seen more than once but under ten times. Antigen specificity is unknown. The sample comes from a study of T-cell memory formation after mild COVID-19. Overall study context: The two donors had largely donor-specific TCR clusters. Study-wide results and limits: A subset of responding clones appeared in pre-infection memory, suggesting cross-reactive memory joined. There was a balanced CD4/CD8 profile in clones contracting day 15 to 85, and later expanders leaned CD4+.

The 5'RACE method, run with constant-segment primers, produced TCR alpha and TCR beta cDNA libraries (carrying sample barcodes and UMIs). MiXCR was run by TCRdb on the 5' RACE reads, yielding one entry per CDR3 protein. The sample contains fewer than 300,000 distinct CDR3 sequences, 16% of which appear only once. Trimming took 3 bases from V and 4 from J; bases not matched to a gene: 12. The CDR3 spans 18 residues. Germline CDR1 SGHRS, CDR2 YFSETQ. V gene TRBV5-1 combines with J gene TRBJ2-3, with TRBD2 identical over 12 bases. Source material: PBMCs or a T cell subset sorted from them (not recorded which). The TCR originated in a man aged 18 to 30 who had mild COVID-19 (a few samples of this study predate the infection). Cell type and time point are not known. The CDR3 nucleotides read TGCGCCAGCAGCTCCCTCGACCTCCTAGCGGGGGGGCCAGATACGCAGTATTTT. Translation gives CASSSLDLLAGGPDTQYF.